These T cell receptor beta chains were read from a single sample in a study of blood T cell repertoires in COVID-19. Using immunoSEQ multiplex PCR, the repertoire was profiled, and TCRdb retains in-frame clones only, with some absent. In the table there are around 130,000 clones, under 90% of which are singletons. Sequencing input: peripheral blood. These TCRs come from a woman in her sixties with acute or convalescent COVID-19. CDR3s include the opening cysteine and the closing phenylalanine or tryptophan. The D gene is left open where the match is weak. Size is stated for part of the rows, as once, few or many counts, or as a class when the clone is expanded.

NA,TRBJ1-1,NA,TRBV12-3/TRBV12-4,CASRFKAQGWAFF,TGTGCCAGCAGGTTTAAGGCGCAGGGGTGGGCTTTCTTT
TRBD2,TRBJ2-5,NA,TRBV5-1,CASSFEGAGGYQETQYF,TGCGCCAGCAGCTTTGAGGGGGCGGGGGGGTACCAAGAGACCCAGTACTTC
NA,TRBJ2-5,NA,TRBV5-4,CASSLGRGEKTQYF,TGTGCCAGCAGCTTGGGCAGGGGTGAGAAGACCCAGTACTTC
TRBD1,TRBJ1-5,NA,TRBV6-6,CASSRGQGAQPQHF,TGTGCCAGCAGCCGCGGACAGGGGGCCCAGCCCCAGCATTTT
NA,TRBJ2-1,NA,TRBV30,CAWTRRSEQFF,TGTGCCTGGACCCGGAGGAGTGAGCAGTTCTTC
NA,TRBJ2-1,NA,TRBV5-1,CASSSALDNEQFF,TGCGCCAGCAGCTCGGCCCTAGACAATGAGCAGTTCTTC
NA,TRBJ1-1,NA,TRBV30,CVCRVNTEAFF,TGTGTCTGTCGTGTGAACACTGAAGCTTTCTTT
NA,TRBJ1-5,once,TRBV6-6,CASSYNSNNQPQHF,TGTGCCAGCAGTTATAACAGTAACAATCAGCCCCAGCATTTT
NA,TRBJ2-6,NA,TRBV14,CASSQQGKAGANVLTF,TGTGCCAGCAGCCAGCAGGGGAAGGCTGGGGCCAACGTCCTGACTTTC
TRBD1,TRBJ2-1,NA,TRBV19,CATKPIRDRGDNEQFF,TGTGCCACTAAACCAATCCGGGACAGGGGGGACAATGAGCAGTTCTTC
NA,TRBJ2-4,NA,TRBV19,CASIGERAGNIQYF,TGTGCCAGTATAGGAGAGAGGGCTGGAAACATTCAGTACTTC
NA,TRBJ2-6,NA,TRBV3-1/TRBV3-2,CASSQGGANVLTF,TGTGCCAGCAGCCAGGGCGGGGCCAACGTCCTGACTTTC
TRBD1,TRBJ1-2,NA,TRBV7-9,CASTGRTGVAFHGYTF,TGTGCCAGCACCGGGAGGACAGGGGTTGCTTTCCATGGCTACACCTTC
NA,TRBJ2-7,NA,TRBV5-3,CARSLMFRGSYEQYF,TGTGCCAGAAGCTTGATGTTCCGGGGATCTTACGAGCAGTACTTC
TRBD1,TRBJ1-2,NA,TRBV14,CASSPDRALYGYTF,TGTGCCAGCAGCCCGGACAGGGCACTCTATGGCTACACCTTC
NA,TRBJ1-2,NA,TRBV30,CACRGVGPYGYTF,TGTGCCTGCCGGGGTGTCGGGCCTTATGGCTACACCTTC
NA,TRBJ2-3,NA,TRBV5-1,CASSFSRGGTDTQYF,TGCGCCAGCAGCTTTTCTAGGGGTGGCACAGATACGCAGTATTTT
TRBD1,TRBJ1-4,NA,TRBV7-9,CASSLVGQGQEKLFF,TGTGCCAGCAGCTTAGTAGGACAGGGTCAGGAAAAACTGTTTTTT
NA,TRBJ1-3,few,TRBV19,CASSKEGATSSGGNTIYF,TGTGCCAGTAGTAAGGAGGGCGCGACGTCTTCGGGAGGAAACACCATATATTTT
NA,TRBJ1-2,NA,TRBV11-2,CASSLGTGTNYGYTF,TGTGCCAGCAGCTTAGGAACAGGGACTAACTATGGCTACACCTTC
NA,TRBJ1-2,once,TRBV10-1,CASSEAGIGYGYTF,TGCGCCAGCAGTGAAGCGGGGATTGGATATGGCTACACCTTC
TRBD1,TRBJ1-6,NA,TRBV11-2,CASSSGGAYNSPLHF,TGTGCCAGCAGCTCAGGGGGCGCATATAATTCACCCCTCCACTTT
NA,TRBJ1-1,NA,TRBV18,CASSPTGNTEAFF,TGTGCCAGCTCACCGACAGGGAACACTGAAGCTTTCTTT
TRBD1,TRBJ1-4,NA,TRBV5-1,CASSTTPGGNEKLFF,TGCGCCAGCAGCACAACGCCAGGGGGAAATGAAAAACTGTTTTTT
NA,TRBJ1-1,few,TRBV5-1,CASSLGDTNTEAFF,TGCGCCAGCAGCTTGGGGGACACCAACACTGAAGCTTTCTTT
TRBD1,TRBJ1-1,NA,TRBV7-3,CASSPTGGVNTEAFF,TGTGCCAGCAGCCCCACAGGGGGGGTGAACACTGAAGCTTTCTTT
TRBD2,TRBJ2-7,NA,TRBV6-5,CASNRGGNYEQYF,TGTGCCAGCAACCGGGGGGGAAACTACGAGCAGTACTTC
NA,TRBJ2-5,NA,TRBV20-1,CSASTGYRLQETQYF,TGCAGTGCTAGTACAGGGTACCGCCTCCAAGAGACCCAGTACTTC
NA,TRBJ1-2,NA,TRBV5-6,CASSSSQGRGYTF,TGTGCCAGCAGCTCCAGCCAGGGCCGCGGCTACACCTTC
NA,TRBJ2-3,NA,TRBV7-9,CASSTVGPTDTQYF,TGTGCCAGCAGCACGGTGGGGCCCACAGATACGCAGTATTTT
TRBD1,TRBJ2-5,NA,TRBV6-2/TRBV6-3,CASSPMTDRAQETQYF,TGTGCCAGCAGCCCGATGACTGACAGGGCCCAAGAGACCCAGTACTTC
TRBD1,TRBJ2-1,NA,TRBV18,CASSPPTGQGKDNEQFF,TGTGCCAGCTCACCACCCACAGGACAGGGGAAAGACAATGAGCAGTTCTTC
NA,TRBJ2-7,NA,TRBV15,CATSSSLTGWEAYEQYF,TGTGCCACCAGCAGCTCATTGACAGGGTGGGAGGCCTACGAGCAGTACTTC
TRBD1,TRBJ1-2,few,TRBV5-5,CASSYEGQGAGGYTF,TGTGCCAGCAGCTACGAGGGACAGGGGGCGGGCGGCTACACCTTC
NA,TRBJ1-2,NA,TRBV5-6,CASSLQNGYTF,TGTGCCAGCAGCTTACAAAATGGCTACACCTTC
NA,TRBJ2-3,NA,TRBV29-1,CSLAETVRDTQYF,TGCAGCTTGGCAGAGACAGTCAGAGATACGCAGTATTTT
NA,TRBJ2-5,NA,TRBV18,CASSPWGGQETQYF,TGTGCCAGCTCACCATGGGGAGGACAAGAGACCCAGTACTTC
NA,TRBJ2-6,NA,TRBV3-1/TRBV3-2,CASSPKYGPGSGANVLTF,TGTGCCAGCAGCCCCAAATATGGCCCAGGCTCTGGGGCCAACGTCCTGACTTTC
NA,TRBJ2-2,NA,TRBV27,CASSLAGAGGELFF,TGTGCCAGCAGTTTAGCAGGGGCCGGCGGGGAGCTGTTTTTT
NA,TRBJ1-1,NA,TRBV30,CAWSPQGEAFF,TGTGCCTGGAGTCCCCAGGGCGAAGCTTTCTTT
TRBD1,TRBJ1-2,NA,TRBV27,CASSLGTGDYYGYTF,TGTGCCAGCAGTTTAGGGACAGGGGACTACTATGGCTACACCTTC
NA,TRBJ2-5,NA,TRBV30,CAWSATVQETQYF,TGTGCCTGGAGTGCGACAGTTCAAGAGACCCAGTACTTC
TRBD1,TRBJ1-4,NA,TRBV4-1,CASSLHEDRGNEKLFF,TGCGCCAGCAGCCTACACGAGGACAGGGGGAATGAAAAACTGTTTTTT
NA,TRBJ2-2,NA,TRBV3-1/TRBV3-2,CASNLMNTGELFF,TGTGCCAGCAACCTAATGAACACCGGGGAGCTGTTTTTT
TRBD2,TRBJ2-1,NA,TRBV3-1/TRBV3-2,CASSPSGGGYNEQFF,TGTGCCAGCAGCCCTAGCGGGGGGGGCTACAATGAGCAGTTCTTC
NA,TRBJ1-2,NA,TRBV6-5,CAIFSEGKYGYTF,TGTGCCATCTTCTCCGAGGGCAAATATGGCTACACCTTC
TRBD1,TRBJ1-5,many,TRBV30,CAWTSGQGGNQPQHF,TGTGCCTGGACCTCCGGACAGGGAGGCAATCAGCCCCAGCATTTT
NA,TRBJ2-2,NA,TRBV2,CASHRSGSGTGELFF,TGTGCCAGCCACCGGAGCGGCTCGGGGACCGGGGAGCTGTTTTTT
NA,TRBJ1-3,few,TRBV28,CASSTGAGNTIYF,TGTGCCAGCAGCACAGGAGCTGGAAACACCATATATTTT
TRBD1,TRBJ1-6,NA,TRBV19,CASSTRGQALRPLHF,TGTGCCAGTAGTACACGGGGACAGGCCCTGAGGCCCCTCCACTTT
NA,TRBJ1-1,NA,TRBV6-5,CASSRIGGTEAFF,TGTGCCAGCAGTAGGATTGGAGGGACTGAAGCTTTCTTT
NA,TRBJ2-3,NA,TRBV10-1,CASSEQGSTDTQYF,TGCGCCAGCAGTGAACAGGGTTCAACAGATACGCAGTATTTT
TRBD1,TRBJ2-4,NA,TRBV19,CASARQGVGNIQYF,TGTGCCAGTGCTCGACAGGGGGTGGGAAACATTCAGTACTTC
NA,TRBJ1-2,NA,TRBV5-1,CASSPAGTSGHGYTF,TGCGCCAGCAGCCCGGCCGGGACATCCGGCCATGGCTACACCTTC